This T cell receptor beta chain was captured in a study of CD8 T cells in Susac syndrome. Random hexamers were used to reverse transcribe an amount of about 0.45 to 1 ug RNA. Coverage of TCR beta CDR3 amplification by immunoSEQ multiplex PCR extended to 54 Vbeta and 13 Jbeta. TCRdb redid the calling of the immunoSEQ multiplex PCR reads with MiXCR, one entry per CDR3 protein. The sample lists approximately 160,000 distinct CDR3 sequences, roughly 95% seen once, with less than 0.15% in the top ten. Germline V gives CDR1 SGDLS, CDR2 YYNGEE. Deletions cut 4 bases from V and 4 bases from J, with 15 bases between. The CDR3 has 15 amino acids.

The V and J genes are TRBV9 and TRBJ2-1; D may be TRBD2 (6 bases). The receptor's source is a human donor with Susac syndrome. Sequencing used CD4+ T cells from PBMCs. The CDR3 loop is CASSFRDSRYNEQFF. The CDR3 DNA reads TGTGCCAGCAGCTTTAGGGACTCCAGATACAATGAGCAGTTCTTC.